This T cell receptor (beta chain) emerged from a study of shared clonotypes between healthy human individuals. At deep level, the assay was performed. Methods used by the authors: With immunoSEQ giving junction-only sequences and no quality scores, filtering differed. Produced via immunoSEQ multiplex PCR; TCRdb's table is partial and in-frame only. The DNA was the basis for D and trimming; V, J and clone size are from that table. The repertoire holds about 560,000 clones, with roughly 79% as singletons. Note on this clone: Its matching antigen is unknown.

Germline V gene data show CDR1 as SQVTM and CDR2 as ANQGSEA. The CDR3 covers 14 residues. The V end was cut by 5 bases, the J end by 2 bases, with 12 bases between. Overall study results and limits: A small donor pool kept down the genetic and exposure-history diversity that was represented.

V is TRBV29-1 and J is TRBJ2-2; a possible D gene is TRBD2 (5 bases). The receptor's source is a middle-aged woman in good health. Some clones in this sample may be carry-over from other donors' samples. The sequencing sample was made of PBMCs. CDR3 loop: CSVSTRRNTGELFF. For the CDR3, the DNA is TGCAGCGTTAGTACTAGGCGCAACACCGGGGAGCTGTTTTTT.